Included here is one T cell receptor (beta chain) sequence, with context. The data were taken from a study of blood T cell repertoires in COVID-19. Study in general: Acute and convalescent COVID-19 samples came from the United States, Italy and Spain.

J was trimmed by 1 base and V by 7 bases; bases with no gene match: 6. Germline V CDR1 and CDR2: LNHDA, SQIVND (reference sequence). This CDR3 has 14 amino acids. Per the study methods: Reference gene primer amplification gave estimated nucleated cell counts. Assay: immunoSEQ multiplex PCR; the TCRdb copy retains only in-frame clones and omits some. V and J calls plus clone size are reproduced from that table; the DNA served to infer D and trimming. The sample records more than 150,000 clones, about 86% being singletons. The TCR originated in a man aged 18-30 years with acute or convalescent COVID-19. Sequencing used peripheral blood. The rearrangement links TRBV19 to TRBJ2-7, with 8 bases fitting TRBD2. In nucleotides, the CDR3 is TGTGCCAGTACCGCCTCGGGGGGGTCCTACGAGCAGTACTTC. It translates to CASTASGGSYEQYF.